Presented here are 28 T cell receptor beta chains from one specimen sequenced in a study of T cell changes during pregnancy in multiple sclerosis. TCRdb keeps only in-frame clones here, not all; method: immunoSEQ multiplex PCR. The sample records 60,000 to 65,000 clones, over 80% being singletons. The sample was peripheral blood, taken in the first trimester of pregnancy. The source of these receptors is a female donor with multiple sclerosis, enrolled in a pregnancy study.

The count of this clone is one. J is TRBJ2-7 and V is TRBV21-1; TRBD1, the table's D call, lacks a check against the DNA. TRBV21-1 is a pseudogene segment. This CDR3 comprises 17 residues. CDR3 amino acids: CASSRLWTGSNSYEQYF. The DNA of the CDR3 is TGTGCCAGCAGCCGACTGTGGACAGGGTCTAATTCTTACGAGCAGTACTTC.

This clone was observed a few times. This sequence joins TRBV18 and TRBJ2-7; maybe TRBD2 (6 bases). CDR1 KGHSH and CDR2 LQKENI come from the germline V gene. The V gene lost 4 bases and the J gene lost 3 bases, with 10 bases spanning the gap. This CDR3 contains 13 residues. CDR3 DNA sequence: TGTGCCAGCTCACTAGCGGAGTACTACGAGCAGTACTTC. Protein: CASSLAEYYEQYF.

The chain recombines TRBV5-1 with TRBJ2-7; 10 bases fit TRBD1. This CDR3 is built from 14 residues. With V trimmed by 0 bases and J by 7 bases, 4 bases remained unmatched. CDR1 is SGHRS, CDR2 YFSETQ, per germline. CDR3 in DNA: TGCGCCAGCAGCTTGGGAGGACAGGGGGGTGAGCAGTACTTC. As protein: CASSLGGQGGEQYF. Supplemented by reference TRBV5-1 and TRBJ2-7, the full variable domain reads KAGVTQTPRYLIKTRGQQVTLSCSPISGHRSVSWYQQTPGQGLQFLFEYFSETQRNKGNFPGRFSGRQFSNSRSEMNVSTLELGDSALYLCASSLGGQGGEQYFGPGTRLTVT.

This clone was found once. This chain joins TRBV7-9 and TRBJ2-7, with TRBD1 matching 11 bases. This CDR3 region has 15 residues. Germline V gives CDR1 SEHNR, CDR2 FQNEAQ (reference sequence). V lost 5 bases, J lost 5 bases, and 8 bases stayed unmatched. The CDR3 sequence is CASSPRTGGLDEQYF. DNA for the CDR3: TGTGCCAGCAGCCCCAGGACAGGGGGCTTAGACGAGCAGTACTTC.

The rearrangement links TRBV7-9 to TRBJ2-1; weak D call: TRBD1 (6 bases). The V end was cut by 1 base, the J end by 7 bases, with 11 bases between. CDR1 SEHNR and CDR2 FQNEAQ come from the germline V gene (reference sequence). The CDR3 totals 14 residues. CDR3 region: CASSLGQGWNEQFF. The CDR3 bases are TGTGCCAGCAGCTTAGGGCAGGGGTGGAATGAGCAGTTCTTC.

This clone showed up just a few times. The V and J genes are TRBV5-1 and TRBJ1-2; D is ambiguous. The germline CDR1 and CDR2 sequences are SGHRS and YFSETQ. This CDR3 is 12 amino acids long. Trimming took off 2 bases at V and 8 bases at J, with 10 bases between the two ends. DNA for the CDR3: TGCGCCAGCAGCTTAGAGACCGGGGGCTACACCTTC. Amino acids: CASSLETGGYTF.

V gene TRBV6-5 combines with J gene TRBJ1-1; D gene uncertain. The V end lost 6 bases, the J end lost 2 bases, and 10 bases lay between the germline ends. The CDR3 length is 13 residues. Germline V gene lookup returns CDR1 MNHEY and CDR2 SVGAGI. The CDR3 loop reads CASRYTPNTEAFF. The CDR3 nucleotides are TGTGCCAGCAGGTATACACCTAACACTGAAGCTTTCTTT.

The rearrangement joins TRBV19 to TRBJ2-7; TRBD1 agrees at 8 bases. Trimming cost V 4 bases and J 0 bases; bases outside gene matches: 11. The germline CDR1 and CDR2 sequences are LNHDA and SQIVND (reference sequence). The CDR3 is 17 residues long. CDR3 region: CASSTTGETGISYEQYF. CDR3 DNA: TGTGCCAGTAGTACGACAGGGGAGACGGGAATCTCCTACGAGCAGTACTTC.

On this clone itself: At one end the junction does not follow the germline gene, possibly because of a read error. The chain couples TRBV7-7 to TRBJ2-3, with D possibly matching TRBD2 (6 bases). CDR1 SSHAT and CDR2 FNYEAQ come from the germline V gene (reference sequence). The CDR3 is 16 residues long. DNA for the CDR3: TGTGCTAGCAGCTTAGCAATCGGAGGGGGCACAGATACGCAGTATTTT. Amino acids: CASSLAIGGGTDTQYF.

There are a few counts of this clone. The CDR3 spells CASSPILRGHGTGELFF. The CDR3 DNA follows: TGCGCCAGCAGCCCCATACTGAGGGGGCATGGCACCGGGGAGCTGTTTTTT. The chain links TRBV4-3 to TRBJ2-2; TRBD1 agrees at 7 bases. The J segment lost 4 bases and the V segment lost 4 bases, leaving 12 bases of the junction unmatched. This CDR3 has 17 residues. The germline gives CDR1 LGHNA, CDR2 YSLEER.

The CDR3 reads CASSPSIQGLQETQYF. CDR3 bases: TGTGCCAGCAGTCCCTCAATCCAGGGGCTCCAAGAGACCCAGTACTTC. The chain carries TRBV28 and TRBJ2-5; TRBD1 might be the D (6 bases). Trimming took 5 bases from V and 1 from J, leaving 17 bases between them. The CDR3 runs to 16 residues. Germline V CDR1 and CDR2: MDHEN, SYDVKM. Full variable domain (missing parts from reference TRBV28 and TRBJ2-5): DVKVTQSSRYLVKRTGEKVFLECVQDMDHENMFWYRQDPGLGLRLIYFSYDVKMKEKGDIPEGYSVSREKKERFSLILESASTNQTSMYLCASSPSIQGLQETQYFGPGTRLLVL.

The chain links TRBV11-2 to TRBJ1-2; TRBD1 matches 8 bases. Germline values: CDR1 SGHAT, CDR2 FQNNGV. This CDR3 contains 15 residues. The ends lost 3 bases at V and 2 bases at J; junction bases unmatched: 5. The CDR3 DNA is TGTGCCAGCAGCTTTGCTCGGGACAGGAACTATGGCTACACCTTC. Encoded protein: CASSFARDRNYGYTF.

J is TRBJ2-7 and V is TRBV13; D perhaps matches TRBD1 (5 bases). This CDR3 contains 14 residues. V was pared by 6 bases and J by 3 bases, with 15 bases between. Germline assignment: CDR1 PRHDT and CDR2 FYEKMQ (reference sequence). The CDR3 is CASSGAPDDYEQYF. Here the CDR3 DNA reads TGTGCCAGCAGTGGGGCCCCCGACGACTACGAGCAGTACTTC.

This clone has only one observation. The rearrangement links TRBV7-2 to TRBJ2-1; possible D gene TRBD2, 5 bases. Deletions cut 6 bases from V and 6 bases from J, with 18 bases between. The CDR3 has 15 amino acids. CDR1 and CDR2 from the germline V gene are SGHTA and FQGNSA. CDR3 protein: CASSSGPGSGNEQFF. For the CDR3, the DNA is TGTGCCAGCAGTTCCGGGCCGGGATCTGGCAATGAGCAGTTCTTC.

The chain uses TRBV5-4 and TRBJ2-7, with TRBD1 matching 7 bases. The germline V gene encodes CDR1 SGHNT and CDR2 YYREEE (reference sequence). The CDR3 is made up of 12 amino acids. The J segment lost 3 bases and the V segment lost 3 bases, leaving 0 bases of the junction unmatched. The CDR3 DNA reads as TGTGCCAGCAGCTGGGACAGCTACGAGCAGTACTTC. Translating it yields CASSWDSYEQYF.

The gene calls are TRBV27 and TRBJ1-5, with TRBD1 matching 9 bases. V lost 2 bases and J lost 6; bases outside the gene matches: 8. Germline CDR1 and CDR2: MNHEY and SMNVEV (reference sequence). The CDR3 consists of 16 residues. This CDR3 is CASSLAGQGSSQPQHF. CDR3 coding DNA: TGTGCCAGCAGTTTAGCGGGACAGGGTTCGTCTCAGCCCCAGCATTTT.

CDR3 coding DNA: TGTGCCACCTACCCGTGGATAGCGGGAGGGTCCGCCAATGAGCAGTTCTTC. Its translation: CATYPWIAGGSANEQFF. The rearrangement links TRBV28 to TRBJ2-1; 11 bases match TRBD2. V shed 10 bases and J 6 bases; nucleotides not matched to a gene: 17. The CDR3 is 17 amino acids. The germline V gene encodes CDR1 MDHEN and CDR2 SYDVKM.

The CDR3 region has the DNA TGTGCCAGCAGTGCCCCTCCGGGACAGGGGGTTGAAGCTTTCTTT. It codes for CASSAPPGQGVEAFF. The V gene is TRBV28, the J gene TRBJ1-1, with 11 bases fitting TRBD1. Trimming at V came to 5 bases and at J to 7 bases, leaving 9 bases not matched to a gene. The germline gives CDR1 MDHEN, CDR2 SYDVKM. The CDR3 extends over 15 amino acids. Variable domain in full (rest from reference TRBV28 and TRBJ1-1): DVKVTQSSRYLVKRTGEKVFLECVQDMDHENMFWYRQDPGLGLRLIYFSYDVKMKEKGDIPEGYSVSREKKERFSLILESASTNQTSMYLCASSAPPGQGVEAFFGQGTRLTVV.

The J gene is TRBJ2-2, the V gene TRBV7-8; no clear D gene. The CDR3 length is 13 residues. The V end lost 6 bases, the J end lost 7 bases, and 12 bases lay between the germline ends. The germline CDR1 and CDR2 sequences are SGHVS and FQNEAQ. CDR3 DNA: TGTGCCAGCAGTCCTAGAATAAACGGGGAGCTGTTTTTT. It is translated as CASSPRINGELFF.

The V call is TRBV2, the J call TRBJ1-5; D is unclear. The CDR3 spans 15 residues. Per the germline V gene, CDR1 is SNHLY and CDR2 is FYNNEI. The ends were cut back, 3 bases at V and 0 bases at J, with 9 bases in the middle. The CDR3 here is CASSDGIHSNQPQHF. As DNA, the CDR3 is TGTGCCAGCAGTGACGGTATTCATAGCAATCAGCCCCAGCATTTT. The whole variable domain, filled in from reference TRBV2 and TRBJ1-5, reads EPEVTQTPSHQVTQMGQEVILRCVPISNHLYFYWYRQILGQKVEFLVSFYNNEISEKSEIFDDQFSVERPDGSNFTLKIRSTKLEDSAMYFCASSDGIHSNQPQHFGDGTRLSIL.

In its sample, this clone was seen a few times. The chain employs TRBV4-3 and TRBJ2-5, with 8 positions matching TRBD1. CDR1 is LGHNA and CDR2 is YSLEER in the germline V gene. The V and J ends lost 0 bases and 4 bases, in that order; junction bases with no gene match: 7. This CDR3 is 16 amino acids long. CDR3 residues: CASSQEPGQGGETQYF. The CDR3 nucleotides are TGCGCCAGCAGCCAAGAACCTGGACAGGGAGGAGAGACCCAGTACTTC.

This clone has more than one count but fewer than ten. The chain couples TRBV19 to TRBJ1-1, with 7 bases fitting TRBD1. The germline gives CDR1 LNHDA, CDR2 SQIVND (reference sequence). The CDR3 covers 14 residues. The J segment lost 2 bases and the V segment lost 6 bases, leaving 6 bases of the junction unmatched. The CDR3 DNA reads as TGTGCCAGTAGACCCGGGACAGTAAACACTGAAGCTTTCTTT. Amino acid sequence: CASRPGTVNTEAFF.

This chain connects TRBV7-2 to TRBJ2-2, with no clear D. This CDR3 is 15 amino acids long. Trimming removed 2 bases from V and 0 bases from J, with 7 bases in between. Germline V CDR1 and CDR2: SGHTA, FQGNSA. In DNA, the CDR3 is TGTGCCAGCAGCTTAACTGGAGCGAACACCGGGGAGCTGTTTTTT. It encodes CASSLTGANTGELFF.

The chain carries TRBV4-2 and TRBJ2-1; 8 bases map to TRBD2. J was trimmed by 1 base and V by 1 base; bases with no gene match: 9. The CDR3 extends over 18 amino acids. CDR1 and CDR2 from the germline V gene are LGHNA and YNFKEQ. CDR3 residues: CASSQVYGRAGSYNEQFF. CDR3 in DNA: TGTGCCAGCAGCCAAGTGTACGGGAGGGCCGGTTCCTACAATGAGCAGTTCTTC.

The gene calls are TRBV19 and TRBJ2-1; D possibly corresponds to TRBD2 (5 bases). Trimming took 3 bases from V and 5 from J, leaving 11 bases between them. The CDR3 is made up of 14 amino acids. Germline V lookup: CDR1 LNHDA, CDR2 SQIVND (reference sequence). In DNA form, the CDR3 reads TGTGCCAGTAGTATTGGACGGGATGACAATGAGCAGTTCTTC. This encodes CASSIGRDDNEQFF.

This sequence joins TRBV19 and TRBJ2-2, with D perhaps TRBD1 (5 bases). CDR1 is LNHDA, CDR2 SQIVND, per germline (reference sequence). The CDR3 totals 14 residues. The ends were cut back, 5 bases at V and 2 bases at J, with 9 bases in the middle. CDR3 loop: CASSGATNTGELFF. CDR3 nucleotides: TGTGCCAGTAGTGGGGCCACTAACACCGGGGAGCTGTTTTTT.

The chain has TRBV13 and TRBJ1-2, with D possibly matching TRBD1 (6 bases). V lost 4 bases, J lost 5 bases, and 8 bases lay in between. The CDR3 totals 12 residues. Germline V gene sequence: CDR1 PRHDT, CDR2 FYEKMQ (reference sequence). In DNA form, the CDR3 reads TGTGCCAGCAGCTCACAGGGTTATGGCTACACCTTC. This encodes CASSSQGYGYTF.

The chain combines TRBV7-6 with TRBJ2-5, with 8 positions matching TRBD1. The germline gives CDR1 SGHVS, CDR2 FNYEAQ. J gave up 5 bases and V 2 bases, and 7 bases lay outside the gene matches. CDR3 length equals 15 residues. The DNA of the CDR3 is TGTGCCAGCAGCTTACGACAGGGGCGCCTGGAGACCCAGTACTTC. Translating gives CASSLRQGRLETQYF.